A selection of T cell receptor beta chains follows, all from one sample in a study of blood T cell repertoires in COVID-19. TCRdb keeps only in-frame clones here, not all; method: immunoSEQ multiplex PCR. The sample holds some 400,000 clones, over 85% seen once. Source material: PBMCs or T cells enriched from blood (not recorded which). All receptors derive from a woman aged 25-40 years who had recovered from COVID-19. Each CDR3 is given with its conserved first and last residue. The D gene is left open where the match is weak. The size of a clone is reported for some rows only, either as once, few or many, or as a class for expanded clones.

abundance	v_gene	d_gene	j_gene	CDR3aa	CDR3nt
.	TRBV7-2	.	TRBJ1-4	CASSLDSRITYNEKLFF	TGTGCCAGCAGCTTAGACAGCCGAATAACCTATAATGAAAAACTGTTTTTT
.	TRBV28	.	TRBJ1-5	CASSFPLMRQLNQPQHF	TGTGCCAGCAGTTTTCCGCTTATGCGACAGTTGAATCAGCCCCAGCATTTT
.	TRBV18	.	TRBJ2-5	CASSPRGRETQYF	TGTGCCAGCTCACCAAGGGGTCGGGAGACCCAGTACTTC
.	TRBV19	TRBD2	TRBJ2-1	CASSNPSGSDNEQFF	TGTGCCAGTAGTAATCCTAGCGGGAGCGACAATGAGCAGTTCTTC
.	TRBV2	TRBD2	TRBJ2-7	CASIKRREGRYEQYF	TGTGCCAGCATCAAAAGGCGGGAGGGACGGTACGAGCAGTACTTC
once	TRBV5-1	.	TRBJ1-3	CASSFPGAGNTIYF	TGCGCCAGCAGTTTCCCAGGGGCCGGAAACACCATATATTTT
few	TRBV18	TRBD1	TRBJ1-1	CASSRGQGNTEAFF	TGTGCCAGCTCACGGGGACAGGGGAACACTGAAGCTTTCTTT
.	TRBV7-9	.	TRBJ1-2	CASSLAGAPYGYTF	TGTGCCAGCAGCTTAGCAGGGGCCCCCTATGGCTACACCTTC
.	TRBV13	TRBD1	TRBJ1-4	CASSLGIQGAKREKLFF	TGTGCCAGCAGCTTAGGAATACAGGGGGCTAAGAGGGAAAAACTGTTTTTT
.	TRBV18	.	TRBJ2-6	CASSGGPGANVLTF	TGTGCCAGCTCTGGAGGTCCTGGGGCCAACGTCCTGACTTTC
.	TRBV5-1	.	TRBJ1-3	CASSHPSGSGNTIYF	TGCGCCAGCAGCCATCCCTCAGGATCTGGAAACACCATATATTTT
.	TRBV19	TRBD1	TRBJ1-5	CASDPGQGEDGNQPQHF	TGTGCCAGTGACCCGGGGCAGGGGGAGGACGGCAATCAGCCCCAGCATTTT
.	TRBV18	.	TRBJ1-2	CASSPADRSYGYTF	TGTGCCAGCTCACCCGCGGACAGATCGTATGGCTACACCTTC
.	TRBV18	TRBD1	TRBJ2-7	CASSPWDSYEQYF	TGTGCCAGCTCACCTTGGGACAGCTACGAGCAGTACTTC
.	TRBV6-5	.	TRBJ1-2	CASRVGQLYGYTF	TGTGCCAGCAGGGTGGGGCAACTCTATGGCTACACCTTC
.	TRBV7-3	.	TRBJ1-2	CASSRGSPYGYTF	TGTGCCAGCAGCCGCGGGTCGCCCTATGGCTACACCTTC
.	TRBV5-1	.	TRBJ2-2	CASSPTVTGELFF	TGCGCCAGCAGCCCGACAGTCACCGGGGAGCTGTTTTTT